This T cell receptor (beta chain) is from a study of T cells in Graves' hyperthyroidism and ophthalmopathy. On the study more broadly: Peripheral blood samples were taken at initial diagnosis, prior to any treatment.

The CDR3 runs to 11 residues. The V end was cut by 2 bases, the J end by 3 bases, with 4 bases between. Germline assignment: CDR1 GTSNPN and CDR2 SVGIG (reference sequence). This clonotype was detected ten times or more. The diagnoses drew upon clinical symptoms, serum thyroxine and TRAb, thyroid ultrasound and orbital computed tomography. Amplification of TCR beta CDR3 regions used RNA as the template. A first-round RT-PCR of the TCR CDR3 used the HTBI primer set. Via MiXCR, TCRdb re-called the multiplex PCR reads, giving one row per CDR3 protein. The sample shows about 560,000 distinct CDR3 sequences, approximately 15% of them seen only once.

The sequenced sample consisted of blood. The sequence derives from a woman between 18 and 29 years old with Graves' hyperthyroidism. The chain has TRBV30 and TRBJ2-5; D not resolved. The CDR3 nucleotides read TGTGCCTGGAGTACGAAAGAGACCCAGTACTTC. Its protein is CAWSTKETQYF.